This passage covers 30 T cell receptor beta chains from one sample sequenced in a study of T cell responses to AZD1222 COVID-19 vaccine. TCRdb's copy holds only in-frame clones and misses some; the assay was immunoSEQ multiplex PCR. The data contain roughly 180,000 clones, 94% of them singletons. Sequenced here: peripheral blood, sampled on day 0 of AZD1222 vaccination. Every receptor here comes from an adult in good health.

CDR3 region: CASSLSANSYNSPLHF. For the CDR3, the DNA is TGTGCCAGCAGTTTAAGTGCCAACTCCTATAATTCACCCCTCCACTTT. V and J are TRBV6-5 and TRBJ1-6; D remains unclear. The length of the CDR3 is 16 residues. The germline gives CDR1 MNHEY, CDR2 SVGAGI. The V gene lost 4 bases and the J gene lost 0 bases, with 10 bases spanning the gap.

The chain uses TRBV10-3 and TRBJ1-5; 10 bases fit TRBD1. Germline loops: CDR1 ENHRY, CDR2 SYGVKD. The CDR3 sequence is 15 residues long. With 10 bases clipped from V and 4 bases from J, the junction kept 10 bases outside the gene matches. The CDR3 loop reads CATGEGQGKNQPQHF. CDR3 in DNA: TGTGCCACAGGGGAGGGACAGGGGAAGAATCAGCCCCAGCATTTT.

The chain combines TRBV30 with TRBJ1-4, with TRBD1 as a possible D gene (5 bases). Trimming removed 2 bases at V and 6 bases at J, with 16 bases between. This CDR3 contains 15 residues. Germline values: CDR1 GTSNPN, CDR2 SVGIG (reference sequence). The CDR3 DNA sequence: TGTGCCTGGAGTAGGACCGGGACCCCGGATGAAAAACTGTTTTTT. Protein sequence: CAWSRTGTPDEKLFF.

V is TRBV6-6 and J is TRBJ2-1; tentative D call: TRBD1 (6 bases). Germline assignment: CDR1 MNHNY and CDR2 SVGAGI (reference sequence). CDR3 length: 13 amino acids. V lost 5 bases, J lost 6 bases, and 11 bases lay in between. This CDR3 reads CASSLLTGNEQFF. CDR3 DNA: TGTGCCAGCAGTCTATTGACAGGCAATGAGCAGTTCTTC.

This clone was found once. This chain joins TRBV30 and TRBJ1-4, with D tentatively TRBD1 (5 bases). The germline V gene encodes CDR1 GTSNPN and CDR2 SVGIG (reference sequence). This CDR3 is built from 15 residues. V shed 0 bases and J shed 8 bases, with 16 bases lying between them. CDR3 region: CAWSVWGPQGEKLFF. CDR3 nucleotide sequence: TGTGCCTGGAGTGTATGGGGCCCTCAGGGAGAAAAACTGTTTTTT.

The chain links TRBV5-1 to TRBJ1-4; weak D call: TRBD1 (5 bases). The CDR3 spans 20 residues. CDR1 and CDR2 from the germline V gene are SGHRS and YFSETQ. Trimming cost V 4 bases and J 3 bases, with 28 bases left between them. CDR3 loop: CASSPKFRGINQLANEKLFF. The CDR3 bases are TGCGCCAGCAGCCCCAAGTTTAGGGGAATAAATCAACTGGCTAATGAAAAACTGTTTTTT.

The chain has TRBV10-3 and TRBJ1-4; 9 bases align to TRBD1. After removal of 8 bases from V and 5 bases from J, the junction contained 3 bases not matched to a gene. Germline V gene lookup returns CDR1 ENHRY and CDR2 SYGVKD. The CDR3 is 13 amino acids. This CDR3 reads CAISGTGNEKLFF. CDR3 in DNA: TGTGCCATCTCCGGGACAGGGAATGAAAAACTGTTTTTT.

The CDR3 is CASSESGGVGYTF. In nucleotides, the CDR3 is TGTGCCAGCAGTGAATCAGGGGGCGTTGGCTACACCTTC. This chain links TRBV25-1 with TRBJ1-2; TRBD1 aligns across 8 bases. The V gene's germline CDR1 is MGHDK and CDR2 SYGVNS. Germline trimming cut 1 base from V and 7 bases from J; bases unmatched to any gene: 2. The length of the CDR3 is 13 residues.

V gene TRBV10-3 combines with J gene TRBJ1-5; D remains ambiguous. V lost 4 bases and J lost 5, with 6 bases in between. The CDR3 totals 12 residues. Germline CDR1 reads ENHRY; CDR2 reads SYGVKD. CDR3 coding DNA: TGTGCCATCAGTGGGACCTATCAGCCCCAGCATTTT. It encodes CAISGTYQPQHF.

The chain links TRBV7-8 to TRBJ1-5; D unresolved. This CDR3 is built from 14 residues. Trimming left V 5 bases short and J 1 base short, with 9 bases between. Looked up from germline, CDR1 is SGHVS and CDR2 is FQNEAQ. The CDR3 sequence: CASSPLRSNQPQHF. The DNA for the CDR3 is TGTGCCAGCAGCCCCCTTCGGAGCAATCAGCCCCAGCATTTT.

This sequence joins TRBV15 and TRBJ2-6, with D perhaps matching TRBD1 (5 bases). V gave up 5 bases and J gave up 2 bases, with 7 bases separating them. The CDR3 spans 14 residues. From germline, CDR1 is LNHNV and CDR2 YYDKDF (reference sequence). The CDR3 region is CATSGHTGANVLTF. The CDR3 DNA sequence: TGTGCCACCAGCGGACATACTGGGGCCAACGTCCTGACTTTC.

V gene TRBV5-4 combines with J gene TRBJ2-1; D might be TRBD2 (6 bases). The CDR3 runs 16 residues. V lost 4 bases to trimming and J lost 4 bases, with 18 bases between them. Looked up from germline, CDR1 is SGHNT and CDR2 is YYREEE (reference sequence). The CDR3 DNA follows: TGTGCCAGCAGCCGTTTCGGGGGAACCACTTACAATGAGCAGTTCTTC. It yields the protein CASSRFGGTTYNEQFF.

The chain carries TRBV27 and TRBJ2-1, with unresolved D. The germline V gene has CDR1 MNHEY and CDR2 SMNVEV (reference sequence). The CDR3 length is 13 residues. The V end was cut by 8 bases, the J end by 0 bases, with 8 bases between. The DNA of the CDR3 is TGTGCCAGCGGCAGGAGCTCCTACAATGAGCAGTTCTTC. As protein: CASGRSSYNEQFF.

The V and J genes are TRBV29-1 and TRBJ1-1, with D unresolved. Trimming removed 3 bases at V and 0 bases at J, with 8 bases between. The CDR3 totals 13 residues. Germline V gene sequence: CDR1 SQVTM, CDR2 ANQGSEA. The CDR3 sequence is CSVERRLNTEAFF. In nucleotides, the CDR3 is TGCAGCGTTGAGCGGAGGTTGAACACTGAAGCTTTCTTT. Supplemented by reference TRBV29-1 and TRBJ1-1, the full variable domain reads SAVISQKPSRDICQRGTSLTIQCQVDSQVTMMFWYRQQPGQSLTLIATANQGSEATYESGFVIDKFPISRPNLTFSTLTVSNMSPEDSSIYLCSVERRLNTEAFFGQGTRLTVV.

Only one count was recorded for this clone. The rearrangement uses TRBV30 and TRBJ1-5; 7 nucleotides align to TRBD1. V lost 5 bases and J lost 8; bases outside the gene matches: 3. Germline V gene data show CDR1 as GTSNPN and CDR2 as SVGIG (reference sequence). The CDR3 sequence is 11 residues long. CDR3 in amino acids: CAWGQDEPQHF. The CDR3 DNA reads as TGTGCCTGGGGACAGGACGAGCCCCAGCATTTT.

The chain employs TRBV10-3 and TRBJ1-5; the D gene is possibly TRBD1 (5 bases). Germline V gene data show CDR1 as ENHRY and CDR2 as SYGVKD. V was clipped by 9 bases and J by 7 bases, with 16 bases between them. The CDR3 loop spans 13 amino acids. The CDR3 DNA follows: TGTGCCATTTCTTGGGACCTAGGGCAGCCCCAGCATTTT. It encodes CAISWDLGQPQHF.

This sequence joins TRBV2 and TRBJ2-7; 8 nucleotides line up with TRBD2. V was clipped by 0 bases and J by 13 bases; unmatched bases: 5. The CDR3 sequence is 12 residues long. Germline lookup yields CDR1 SNHLY and CDR2 FYNNEI. Here the CDR3 reads CASSEALGRDYF. The DNA of the CDR3 is TGTGCCAGCAGTGAAGCGCTCGGGAGGGACTACTTC.

This clone was recorded once. This chain links TRBV5-4 with TRBJ1-3; D possibly corresponds to TRBD1 (5 bases). This CDR3 is built from 14 residues. Germline-derived CDR1 and CDR2 are SGHNT and YYREEE (reference sequence). Trimming stripped 1 base from V and 2 bases from J, with 7 bases between. The CDR3 loop reads CASSLMGPGNTIYF. In DNA form, the CDR3 reads TGTGCCAGCAGCTTGATGGGGCCTGGAAACACCATATATTTT.

The V call is TRBV29-1, the J call TRBJ1-1; no definite D call. The ends were cut back, 4 bases at V and 3 bases at J, with 15 bases in the middle. The germline V gene encodes CDR1 SQVTM and CDR2 ANQGSEA. The CDR3 is made up of 14 amino acids. CDR3 in DNA: TGCAGCGTTGTGGGCACGGGGAGGGACACTGAAGCTTTCTTT. Translation: CSVVGTGRDTEAFF.

The rearrangement uses TRBV30 and TRBJ1-5; D is perhaps TRBD1 (5 bases). The CDR3 is made up of 12 amino acids. The germline gives CDR1 GTSNPN, CDR2 SVGIG (reference sequence). Trimming shortened V by 8 bases and J by 2 bases, and 10 bases separated the two germline ends. This chain's CDR3 is CALRVGNQPQHF. The CDR3 nucleotides read TGTGCCCTCAGGGTGGGCAATCAGCCCCAGCATTTT. Drawing the rest from reference TRBV30 and TRBJ1-5, the complete variable domain is SQTIHQWPATLVQPVGSPLSLECTVEGTSNPNLYWYRQAAGRGLQLLFYSVGIGQISSEVPQNLSASRPQDRQFILSSKKLLLSDSGFYLCALRVGNQPQHFGDGTRLSIL.

This chain uses TRBV13 with TRBJ1-3; tentatively, D is TRBD1 (5 bases). V was pared by 0 bases and J by 0 bases, with 9 bases between. Germline loops: CDR1 PRHDT, CDR2 FYEKMQ (reference sequence). The CDR3 has 16 amino acids. The CDR3 sequence: CASSLGGTVSGNTIYF. In DNA, the CDR3 is TGTGCCAGCAGCTTAGGGGGGACCGTCTCTGGAAACACCATATATTTT.

The genes are TRBV11-3 and TRBJ1-2, with 8 bases lining up with TRBD1. The length of the CDR3 is 15 residues. From germline, CDR1 is SGHNT and CDR2 YENEEA. V dropped 5 bases and J dropped 4; count of bases not matched to a gene: 9. CDR3 sequence reads: CASSLRQGPSYGYTF. In DNA form, the CDR3 reads TGTGCCAGCAGCCTAAGACAGGGGCCATCCTATGGCTACACCTTC.

A word on this clone: The junction shows a germline mismatch at one end, possibly a read error. V gene TRBV5-5 combines with J gene TRBJ2-7; 8 bases fit TRBD2. From germline, CDR1 is SGHKS and CDR2 YYEKEE (reference sequence). This CDR3 region has 14 residues. The CDR3 region is CASSLESSGPEQYF. The CDR3 bases are TGTGCCAGCAGTTTGGAGTCTAGCGGGCCCGAGCAGTACTTC.

The CDR3 bases are TGTGCCAGCAGCTCTGGACAATATAATTCACCCCTCCACTTT. Amino acid sequence: CASSSGQYNSPLHF. The chain carries TRBV7-8 and TRBJ1-6; D possibly corresponds to TRBD1 (5 bases). Germline V gene data show CDR1 as SGHVS and CDR2 as FQNEAQ. V was cut by 4 bases and J by 4 bases, with 8 bases left in between. The CDR3 contains 14 residues.

This sequence joins TRBV24-1 and TRBJ1-2; 7 nucleotides match TRBD1. The CDR3 covers 17 residues. The V and J ends lost 10 bases and 0 bases, in that order; junction bases with no gene match: 16. Germline V gene lookup returns CDR1 KGHDR and CDR2 SFDVKD. This CDR3 is CATNPRDSQKANYGYTF. For the CDR3, the DNA is TGTGCCACTAACCCCCGGGACAGTCAAAAAGCTAACTATGGCTACACCTTC.

The rearrangement joins TRBV19 to TRBJ2-3; D remains unclear. The CDR3 spans 13 residues. Trimming shortened V by 5 bases and J by 4 bases, and 10 bases separated the two germline ends. Germline V gives CDR1 LNHDA, CDR2 SQIVND (reference sequence). CDR3 loop: CASSPSKPDTQYF. The CDR3, as DNA: TGTGCCAGTAGTCCCTCTAAGCCAGATACGCAGTATTTT.

The J gene is TRBJ1-5, the V gene TRBV11-2; a weak D match, TRBD1 (6 bases). Germline CDR1 reads SGHAT; CDR2 reads FQNNGV. This CDR3 is built from 13 residues. Trimming took off 4 bases at V and 7 bases at J, with 11 bases between the two ends. CDR3 sequence reads: CASSYIQGQPQHF. The CDR3 region has the DNA TGTGCCAGCAGCTATATACAGGGCCAGCCCCAGCATTTT.

The CDR3 nucleotides are TGTGCCAGCAGCGTCGGACAGGGAGGGACTGAAGCTTTCTTT. Translation gives CASSVGQGGTEAFF. The chain combines TRBV6-5 with TRBJ1-1; 8 bases line up with TRBD1. The CDR3 runs to 14 residues. Germline lookup yields CDR1 MNHEY and CDR2 SVGAGI. The ends lost 6 bases at V and 5 bases at J; junction bases unmatched: 8.

This chain joins TRBV6-5 and TRBJ1-6, with TRBD1 matching 7 bases. CDR1 is MNHEY, CDR2 SVGAGI, per germline. The CDR3 is made up of 15 amino acids. Unmatched junction bases numbered 7, after V lost 2 bases and J lost 9 bases. The CDR3 here is CASSYGGQKGSPLHF. As DNA, the CDR3 is TGTGCCAGCAGTTACGGGGGACAGAAGGGTTCACCCCTCCACTTT.

The CDR3 DNA sequence: TGTGCCAGCAGTCTGTCGGCCCCCCAGCCCCAGCATTTT. This translates into CASSLSAPQPQHF. The chain has TRBV27 and TRBJ1-5; D uncertain. Per germline, CDR1 MNHEY and CDR2 SMNVEV (reference sequence). Trimming cost V 5 bases and J 7 bases, with 12 bases left between them. The CDR3 length is 13 residues.